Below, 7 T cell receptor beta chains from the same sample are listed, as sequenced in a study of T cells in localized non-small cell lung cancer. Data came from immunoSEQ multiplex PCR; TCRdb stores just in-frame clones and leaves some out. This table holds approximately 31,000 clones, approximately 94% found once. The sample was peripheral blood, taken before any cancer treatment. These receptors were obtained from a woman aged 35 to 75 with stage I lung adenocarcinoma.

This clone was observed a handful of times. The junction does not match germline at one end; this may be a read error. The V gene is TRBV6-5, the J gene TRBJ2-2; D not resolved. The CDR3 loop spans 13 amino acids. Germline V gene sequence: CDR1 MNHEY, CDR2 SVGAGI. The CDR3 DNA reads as TGTGCCAGCAGTTACTCGAATACCGGGGAGCTGTTTTTT. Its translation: CASSYSNTGELFF.

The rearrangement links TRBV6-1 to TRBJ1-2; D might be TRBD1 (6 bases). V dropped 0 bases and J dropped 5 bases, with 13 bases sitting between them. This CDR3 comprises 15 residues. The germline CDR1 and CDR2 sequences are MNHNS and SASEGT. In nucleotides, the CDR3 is TGTGCCAGCAGTGAAGCGCTTGGGCAGGGGTATGGCTACACCTTC. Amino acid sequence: CASSEALGQGYGYTF.

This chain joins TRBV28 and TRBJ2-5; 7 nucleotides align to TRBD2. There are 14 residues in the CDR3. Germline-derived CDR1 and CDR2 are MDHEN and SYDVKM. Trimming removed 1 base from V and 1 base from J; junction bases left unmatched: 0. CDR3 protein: CASSLSGGQETQYF. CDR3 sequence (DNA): TGTGCCAGCAGTTTATCGGGGGGCCAAGAGACCCAGTACTTC.

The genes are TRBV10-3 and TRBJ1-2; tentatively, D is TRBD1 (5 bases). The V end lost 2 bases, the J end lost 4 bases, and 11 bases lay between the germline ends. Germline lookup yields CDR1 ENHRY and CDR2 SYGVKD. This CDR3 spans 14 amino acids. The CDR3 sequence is CAISEAGSGYGYTF. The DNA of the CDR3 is TGTGCCATCAGTGAGGCAGGGAGCGGCTATGGCTACACCTTC.

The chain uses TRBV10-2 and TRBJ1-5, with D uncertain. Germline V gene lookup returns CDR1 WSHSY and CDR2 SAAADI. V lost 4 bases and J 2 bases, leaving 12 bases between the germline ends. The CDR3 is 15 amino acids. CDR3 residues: CASSGRISGNQPQHF. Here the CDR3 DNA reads TGCGCCAGCAGTGGCCGGATTTCAGGCAATCAGCCCCAGCATTTT.

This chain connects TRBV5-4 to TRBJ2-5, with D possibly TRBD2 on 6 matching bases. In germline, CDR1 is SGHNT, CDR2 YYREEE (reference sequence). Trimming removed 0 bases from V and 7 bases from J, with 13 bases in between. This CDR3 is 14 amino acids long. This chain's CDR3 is CASSLGLGGVTQYF. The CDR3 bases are TGTGCCAGCAGCTTGGGGCTTGGAGGGGTGACCCAGTACTTC.

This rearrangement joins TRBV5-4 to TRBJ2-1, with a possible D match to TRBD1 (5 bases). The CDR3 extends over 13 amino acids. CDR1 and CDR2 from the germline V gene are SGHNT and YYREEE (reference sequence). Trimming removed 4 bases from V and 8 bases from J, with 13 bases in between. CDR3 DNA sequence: TGTGCCAGCAGCATACGGCAGGGCGATGAGCAGTTCTTC. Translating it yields CASSIRQGDEQFF.